The rows below give T cell receptor beta chains drawn from one sample of a study of T cells after yellow fever vaccination. TCRdb redid the calling of the 5' RACE reads with MiXCR, one entry per CDR3 protein. The sample includes about 310,000 distinct CDR3 sequences, roughly 3.5% of them seen just once. The starting material was PBMCs, obtained on the day of the yellow fever booster vaccination. These receptors were taken from a man between 18 and 35 years old who received the YFV17D yellow fever vaccine. CDR3s include the opening cysteine and the closing phenylalanine or tryptophan. A D gene is named only where the DNA matches it firmly. Rows may omit the clone size; those that give it use once, few, many or a size class.

D gene	V gene	J gene	clone size	CDR3 protein	CDR3 DNA
-	TRBV15	TRBJ1-4	-	CATSRTVGGSEKLFF	TGTGCCACCAGCAGAACGGTCGGGGGGAGTGAAAAACTGTTTTTT
-	TRBV19	TRBJ1-5	few	CASSYNRGPYSNQPQHF	TGTGCCAGTAGCTATAACCGCGGGCCATATAGCAATCAGCCCCAGCATTTT
-	TRBV7-2	TRBJ1-6	-	CASRPQLGSYNSPLHF	TGTGCCAGCAGACCCCAACTGGGATCCTATAATTCACCCCTCCACTTT
TRBD2	TRBV11-1	TRBJ2-2	-	CASSLAPTSADTGELFF	TGTGCCAGCAGCTTAGCCCCGACTAGCGCGGACACCGGGGAGCTGTTTTTT
-	TRBV13	TRBJ2-7	many	CASSRVGGTYEQYF	TGTGCCAGCAGCCGGGTCGGCGGGACCTACGAGCAGTACTTC
TRBD1	TRBV6-2/TRBV6-3	TRBJ2-7	few	CASSYGGTGTYEQYF	TGTGCCAGCAGCTACGGAGGGACAGGAACCTACGAGCAGTACTTC
TRBD1	TRBV7-2	TRBJ1-6	-	CASSPGTGGQSLHF	TGTGCCAGCAGCCCAGGGACAGGGGGCCAATCCCTCCACTTT
-	TRBV12-3/TRBV12-4	TRBJ1-5	few	CASSPPGDAQPQHF	TGTGCCAGCAGTCCCCCGGGAGACGCTCAGCCCCAGCATTTT
-	TRBV9	TRBJ1-1	-	CASSTRGMNTEAFF	TGTGCCAGCAGCACCCGGGGAATGAACACTGAAGCTTTCTTT
TRBD1	TRBV4-2	TRBJ2-5	many	CASSQDWTGGETQYF	TGTGCCAGCAGCCAAGATTGGACAGGGGGAGAGACCCAGTACTTC
TRBD1	TRBV5-1	TRBJ2-7	few	CASSFGQEPYEQYF	TGCGCCAGCAGCTTCGGACAGGAGCCCTACGAGCAGTACTTC
TRBD1	TRBV6-5	TRBJ2-7	many	CASRGLAGGTNEQYF	TGTGCCAGCAGGGGCCTCGCAGGGGGCACCAACGAGCAGTACTTC
-	TRBV6-5	TRBJ1-3	many	CASSYGALIVF	TGTGCCAGCAGTTACGGGGCACTCATTGTTTTT
-	TRBV20-1	TRBJ2-5	many	CSARPGGETQYF	TGCAGTGCTAGGCCCGGGGGTGAGACCCAGTACTTC
-	TRBV12-2	TRBJ1-4	-	CASRLRSQDTHTEKLFF	TGTGCAAGTCGCTTAAGGTCCCAAGATACCCATACCGAAAAACTGTTTTTT
-	TRBV4-1	TRBJ1-1	-	CASSQDARGADFF	TGCGCCAGCAGCCAAGATGCCAGGGGCGCAGATTTCTTT
-	TRBV20-1	TRBJ1-2	many	CSAREEGKLNYGYTF	TGCAGTGCTAGGGAGGAGGGAAAACTCAACTATGGCTACACCTTC
TRBD1	TRBV5-4	TRBJ2-5	many	CASSLGGRGQETQYF	TGTGCCAGCAGCTTGGGGGGCAGGGGGCAAGAGACCCAGTACTTC
-	TRBV5-5	TRBJ2-2	few	CASSLQGGAYTGELFF	TGTGCCAGCAGCTTGCAGGGCGGGGCATACACCGGGGAGCTGTTTTTT
-	TRBV11-2	TRBJ2-7	-	CASSTSSYEQYF	TGTGCCAGCAGCACGAGCTCCTACGAGCAGTACTTC
TRBD1	TRBV3-1	TRBJ1-1	many	CASSLRDREAFF	TGTGCCAGCAGCTTACGGGACAGGGAAGCTTTCTTT
-	TRBV20-1	TRBJ1-5	few	CSALLRTDYSNQPQHF	TGCAGTGCTCTCCTCCGGACGGATTATAGCAATCAGCCCCAGCATTTT
-	TRBV9	TRBJ1-4	many	CASSVAQGGEKLFF	TGTGCCAGCAGCGTAGCGCAGGGAGGCGAAAAACTGTTTTTT
TRBD1	TRBV2	TRBJ1-3	-	CASRPGTGEAGNTIYF	TGTGCCAGCAGGCCCGGGACAGGTGAAGCAGGAAACACCATATATTTT
-	TRBV30	TRBJ2-7	few	CAWSPTAVEQYF	TGTGCCTGGAGTCCGACGGCAGTCGAGCAGTACTTC
TRBD1	TRBV7-8	TRBJ1-1	many	CASSSEGGGQPNTEAFF	TGTGCCAGCAGCTCGGAGGGCGGGGGACAGCCGAACACTGAAGCTTTCTTT
-	TRBV7-2	TRBJ1-4	few	CASSPSRRGTNEKLFF	TGTGCCAGCAGCCCTTCTCGGAGGGGCACTAATGAAAAACTGTTTTTT
-	TRBV29-1	TRBJ2-6	few	CSVLPGGANVLTF	TGCAGCGTTCTGCCAGGAGGGGCCAACGTCCTGACTTTC
-	TRBV5-1	TRBJ1-4	few	CASSLAGQVNEKLFF	TGCGCCAGCAGCTTGGCCGGGCAGGTGAATGAAAAACTGTTTTTT
-	TRBV20-1	TRBJ1-5	many	CSASREVRNQPQHF	TGCAGTGCTAGTCGGGAGGTGCGCAATCAGCCCCAGCATTTT
TRBD2	TRBV7-2	TRBJ2-3	many	CASSLSLAGTDTQYF	TGTGCCAGCAGCTTAAGCCTAGCGGGCACAGATACGCAGTATTTT
-	TRBV25-1	TRBJ1-2	-	CASSDTTGNGYTF	TGTGCCAGCAGTGATACTACAGGGAATGGCTACACCTTC
TRBD2	TRBV5-5	TRBJ2-3	many	CASSLGSGGSTDTQYF	TGTGCCAGCAGCTTGGGAAGCGGGGGGTCCACAGATACGCAGTATTTT
-	TRBV6-5	TRBJ1-6	many	CASRTTGNSPLHF	TGTGCCAGCAGGACGACGGGGAATTCACCCCTCCACTTT
-	TRBV20-1	TRBJ1-4	few	CSAAPRGEWEKLFF	TGCAGTGCTGCCCCCCGGGGGGAATGGGAAAAACTGTTTTTT
-	TRBV9	TRBJ1-6	-	CASSHHRLPGPDSPLHF	TGTGCCAGCAGCCATCACAGGCTTCCTGGTCCTGATTCACCCCTCCACTTT
TRBD2	TRBV7-2	TRBJ2-2	many	CASSRGRGGNGELFF	TGTGCCAGCAGCCGAGGACGGGGGGGCAACGGGGAGCTGTTTTTT
-	TRBV7-9	TRBJ2-2	many	CAAGQTNTGELFF	TGTGCCGCAGGGCAGACGAACACCGGGGAGCTGTTTTTT
-	TRBV28	TRBJ2-1	many	CASSLRGAGYNEQFF	TGTGCCAGCAGTTTGCGGGGCGCGGGGTACAATGAGCAGTTCTTC
TRBD2	TRBV4-3	TRBJ2-1	many	CASSQGDSSGVYNEQFF	TGCGCCAGCAGCCAAGGCGATTCTAGCGGGGTTTACAATGAGCAGTTCTTC
-	TRBV19	TRBJ1-3	-	CASSIAGRSGNTIYF	TGTGCCAGTAGTATAGCAGGCCGCTCTGGAAACACCATATATTTT
TRBD2	TRBV15	TRBJ2-1	few	CAAGRERGGRNEQFF	TGTGCCGCCGGGAGGGAGCGGGGGGGCCGGAATGAGCAGTTCTTC
TRBD2	TRBV7-2	TRBJ2-2	many	CASSVSGGSGELFF	TGTGCCAGCAGCGTATCGGGGGGGTCCGGGGAGCTGTTTTTT
TRBD1	TRBV12-3/TRBV12-4	TRBJ1-5	-	CASSDREFGPQHF	TGTGCCAGCAGTGACAGGGAGTTCGGGCCCCAGCATTTT